This T cell receptor (beta chain) was found in a study of radiation and T cells in renal cell carcinoma. Indicated time point: blood 2 weeks post-SBRT. Indicated treatment: 15 Gy SBRT to primary tumor, nephrectomy 4 weeks later. Study findings and constraints: In blood, top tumor clones expanded by 2 weeks, shrinking by 4.

This CDR3 comprises 14 residues. CDR1 and CDR2 (germline): SQVTM, ANQGSEA. Trimming removed 0 bases from V and 6 bases from J, with 14 bases in between. Comment on this clone: Its specificity is unknown.

The table came from immunoSEQ multiplex PCR; TCRdb's copy has only in-frame clones and leaves some out. The repertoire holds around 76,000 clones, with 82% as singletons. The receptor was derived from a man aged 60 to 75 with renal cell carcinoma. The J gene is TRBJ1-2, the V gene TRBV29-1; unclear D gene. The material was blood, obtained from a patient whose treatment included radiotherapy and nephrectomy. CDR3 DNA: TGCAGCGTTGAAGATGGGCCGGGAGGTCATGGCTACACCTTC. Its translation is CSVEDGPGGHGYTF.